This TCR beta chain was recovered during a study of T cell repertoires in cytomegalovirus infection. For the study at large: Based on public TCR beta signatures, there were indications of CMV infection and of a matching HLA type.

A word on this clonotype: Its antigen remains unknown.

TCRdb reprocessed the reads with MiXCR, giving one entry per CDR3 protein. The table records roughly 500,000 distinct CDR3 sequences, roughly a third of them present only once. V trimming: 5 bases; J trimming: 12 bases; junction bases outside the gene matches: 6. Germline V gene data show CDR1 as LGHDT and CDR2 as YNNKEL (reference sequence). This CDR3 region has 11 residues. This TCR came from a human donor in good health (CMV status not recorded). Some clones in this sample may be carry-over from other donors' samples. V usage is TRBV3-1 and J usage is TRBJ2-7, with TRBD2 matching over 8 bases. Sample: cultured PBMCs, taken from culture after CMV antigen stimulation. The CDR3 bases are TGTGCCAGCAGCAGCGCGGGGGGATGGTACTTC. Protein sequence: CASSSAGGWYF.